One and the same sample provided the 4 T cell receptor beta chains below, sequenced in a study of blood T cell repertoires in COVID-19. Assay: immunoSEQ multiplex PCR; the TCRdb copy retains only in-frame clones and omits some. The sample yields 250,000 to 300,000 clones, more than 70% seen once. Material: peripheral blood. These receptors came from a man at least 80 years old with acute or convalescent COVID-19.

This chain connects TRBV9 to TRBJ2-5, with 7 bases lining up with TRBD1. V trimming: 0 bases; J trimming: 1 base; junction bases outside the gene matches: 6. Germline loops: CDR1 SGDLS, CDR2 YYNGEE. This CDR3 is 16 amino acids long. The CDR3 loop is CASSVGLTGPQETQYF. As DNA, the CDR3 is TGTGCCAGCAGCGTAGGCTTGACAGGGCCCCAAGAGACCCAGTACTTC.

As DNA, the CDR3 is TGTGCCAGCAGCCAAGATCTGCGGGTAGGTGAAAAACTGTTTTTT. Its translation: CASSQDLRVGEKLFF. The chain employs TRBV3-1 (or the pseudogene TRBV3-2) and TRBJ1-4; D not certain. V was trimmed by 0 bases and J by 7 bases, leaving 12 bases between them. CDR1 is LGHDT, CDR2 YNNKEL, per germline (reference sequence). The CDR3 totals 15 residues.

The V call is TRBV5-5, the J call TRBJ1-4, with TRBD1 matching 11 bases. Looked up from germline, CDR1 is SGHKS and CDR2 is YYEKEE (reference sequence). CDR3 size: 14 residues. Germline trimming cut 4 bases from V and 5 bases from J; bases unmatched to any gene: 1. As DNA, the CDR3 is TGTGCCAGCAGCGGACAGGGGGCGAATGAAAAACTGTTTTTT. Its protein is CASSGQGANEKLFF.

This CDR3 is CASSQYESNQPQHF. The CDR3 DNA reads as TGCGCCAGCAGCCAGTATGAGTCCAATCAGCCCCAGCATTTT. V gene TRBV4-1 combines with J gene TRBJ1-5; D is unclear. Germline CDR1 MGHRA, CDR2 YSYEKL. The V and J ends lost 3 bases and 3 bases respectively, with 9 bases between them. The CDR3 sequence is 14 residues long.